These 27 T cell receptor beta chains came from one sample sequenced in a study of shared clonotypes between healthy human individuals. Sequencing was performed with immunoSEQ multiplex PCR; in TCRdb, only in-frame clones are kept and a portion is missing. Here the sample spans roughly 480,000 clones, around three quarters being singletons. The source material was PBMCs. The receptors originated from a woman in her 40s in good health. Some clones in this sample may be carry-over from other donors' samples.

Note on this clone: Distinct nucleotide sequences in the sample also encode this CDR3. The chain uses TRBV28 and TRBJ1-2; a possible D gene is TRBD1 (5 bases). V shed 2 bases and J shed 5 bases, with 9 bases lying between them. The CDR3 sequence is 13 residues long. Germline V gives CDR1 MDHEN, CDR2 SYDVKM. The CDR3 nucleotides read TGTGCCAGCAGTTTAACAGGCCGATATGGCTACACCTTC. Protein sequence: CASSLTGRYGYTF.

The J gene is TRBJ2-1, the V gene TRBV5-1, with 8 bases matching TRBD1. Unmatched junction bases numbered 6, after V lost 0 bases and J lost 4 bases. This CDR3 has 16 residues. Looked up from germline, CDR1 is SGHRS and CDR2 is YFSETQ. CDR3 DNA: TGCGCCAGCAGCTTGGTACCGGGACAGGCTTACAATGAGCAGTTCTTC. It codes for CASSLVPGQAYNEQFF. Drawing the rest from reference TRBV5-1 and TRBJ2-1, the complete variable domain is KAGVTQTPRYLIKTRGQQVTLSCSPISGHRSVSWYQQTPGQGLQFLFEYFSETQRNKGNFPGRFSGRQFSNSRSEMNVSTLELGDSALYLCASSLVPGQAYNEQFFGPGTRLTVL.

The chain uses TRBV5-1 and TRBJ2-7; D is perhaps TRBD1 or TRBD2 (5 bases each). V lost 4 bases and J 3 bases, leaving 17 bases between the germline ends. CDR3 length: 15 residues. Germline-derived CDR1 and CDR2 are SGHRS and YFSETQ. The CDR3 sequence is CASSRYRDGFYEQYF. DNA of the CDR3: TGCGCCAGCAGCCGGTACCGGGACGGATTCTACGAGCAGTACTTC. Drawing the rest from reference TRBV5-1 and TRBJ2-7, the complete variable domain is KAGVTQTPRYLIKTRGQQVTLSCSPISGHRSVSWYQQTPGQGLQFLFEYFSETQRNKGNFPGRFSGRQFSNSRSEMNVSTLELGDSALYLCASSRYRDGFYEQYFGPGTRLTVT.

This clone occurred once. The chain employs TRBV30 and TRBJ1-6, with D uncertain. V was trimmed by 0 bases and J by 9 bases, leaving 6 bases between them. This CDR3 has 12 amino acids. Per the germline V gene, CDR1 is GTSNPN and CDR2 is SVGIG (reference sequence). CDR3 bases: TGTGCCTGGAGTGTTGGGGTTTCACCCCTCCACTTT. Translation: CAWSVGVSPLHF.

The V and J genes are TRBV30 and TRBJ1-1, with 7 bases aligning to TRBD1. Germline V CDR1 and CDR2: GTSNPN, SVGIG (reference sequence). Trimming at V came to 0 bases and at J to 0 bases, leaving 4 bases not matched to a gene. This CDR3 region has 15 residues. The DNA for the CDR3 is TGTGCCTGGAGTGTTCGGACAGGATTGAACACTGAAGCTTTCTTT. Protein product: CAWSVRTGLNTEAFF.

Worth noting for this clone: Other DNA sequences in this sample translate to the same CDR3. This chain joins TRBV5-1 and TRBJ2-5; D unresolved. The CDR3 runs to 13 residues. V was trimmed by 0 bases and J by 2 bases, leaving 5 bases between them. Germline V gene data show CDR1 as SGHRS and CDR2 as YFSETQ. The CDR3 here is CASSLGDQETQYF. The CDR3, as DNA: TGCGCCAGCAGCTTGGGTGATCAAGAGACCCAGTACTTC.

The chain employs TRBV9 and TRBJ1-1; D is unclear. This CDR3 contains 13 residues. CDR1 and CDR2 from the germline V gene are SGDLS and YYNGEE. Trimming took 5 bases from V and 2 from J, leaving 10 bases between them. CDR3 bases: TGTGCCAGCAGGGATCAATTCAACACTGAAGCTTTCTTT. This codes for CASRDQFNTEAFF.

This rearrangement joins TRBV19 to TRBJ2-5, with TRBD2 as a possible D gene (6 bases). The V gene lost 4 bases and the J gene lost 5 bases, with 17 bases spanning the gap. CDR3 length: 15 residues. Germline assignment: CDR1 LNHDA and CDR2 SQIVND (reference sequence). CDR3 nucleotide sequence: TGTGCCAGTAGTACACCGGGGCGAGGAGGGGAGACCCAGTACTTC. It codes for CASSTPGRGGETQYF.

V gene TRBV7-8 combines with J gene TRBJ2-5; D is possibly TRBD2 (5 bases). The J call could be wrong; TRBJ2-7 is a better fit for the DNA end. Per the germline V gene, CDR1 is SGHVS and CDR2 is FQNEAQ. The CDR3 spans 14 residues. The CDR3 DNA sequence: TGTGCCAGCAGCTTGACTATCTCTACCTACGAGCAGTACTTC. Translated, it gives CASSLTISTYEQYF.

The chain has TRBV7-9 and TRBJ2-7; maybe TRBD1 (6 bases). This CDR3 has 14 residues. Germline CDR1 and CDR2: SEHNR and FQNEAQ (reference sequence). The ends were cut back, 1 base at V and 6 bases at J, with 13 bases in the middle. CDR3 in DNA: TGTGCCAGCAGCTTAGTCGGGCAGGGGTTCGAGCAGTACTTC. It specifies CASSLVGQGFEQYF.

The sample holds one count of this clone. This sequence joins TRBV4-1 and TRBJ2-7; 7 bases align to TRBD2. The CDR3 is 16 residues long. V lost 6 bases, J lost 6 bases, and 17 bases stayed unmatched. The germline V gene has CDR1 MGHRA and CDR2 YSYEKL. CDR3 in amino acids: CASSPLREALFSEQYF. DNA of the CDR3: TGCGCCAGCAGTCCACTCCGGGAGGCCCTTTTTTCCGAGCAGTACTTC.

The chain has TRBV7-3 and TRBJ2-2; D remains ambiguous. V shed 4 bases and J shed 5 bases, with 14 bases lying between them. This CDR3 has 15 amino acids. The germline V gene encodes CDR1 SGHTA and CDR2 FQGTGA. The CDR3 region has the DNA TGTGCCAGCAGCTCCCCCGCGCTAGGTACCGGGGAGCTGTTTTTT. It translates to CASSSPALGTGELFF. The full variable domain, completed using reference TRBV7-3 and TRBJ2-2, is GAGVSQTPSNKVTEKGKYVELRCDPISGHTALYWYRQSLGQGPEFLIYFQGTGAADDSGLPNDRFFAVRPEGSVSTLKIQRTERGDSAVYLCASSSPALGTGELFFGEGSRLTVL.

Regarding this clone: A far larger clone is one base from this, pointing to a likely read error. The chain recombines TRBV29-1 with TRBJ2-5; the D gene could be TRBD1 or TRBD2 (6 bases each). Germline CDR1 is SQVTM and CDR2 is ANQGSEA. V gave up 7 bases and J gave up 1 base, with 10 bases separating them. There are 12 residues in the CDR3. For the CDR3, the DNA is TGCAGCGGGGGGGCAGCCCAAGAGACCCAGTACTTC. Residues: CSGGAAQETQYF.

The chain couples TRBV11-3 to TRBJ2-1, with 11 positions matching TRBD2. Germline V gives CDR1 SGHNT, CDR2 YENEEA. Trimming removed 1 base from V and 2 bases from J; junction bases left unmatched: 1. The CDR3 runs to 16 residues. CDR3 amino acids: CASSLGLAGPYNEQFF. The DNA of the CDR3 is TGTGCCAGCAGCTTAGGACTAGCGGGACCCTACAATGAGCAGTTCTTC.

This clone appeared many times. The chain carries TRBV19 and TRBJ2-3; D gene unclear. V was trimmed by 5 bases and J by 6 bases, leaving 15 bases between them. The CDR3 contains 14 residues. Per germline, CDR1 LNHDA and CDR2 SQIVND (reference sequence). The CDR3 sequence: CASSVGTPKDTQYF. CDR3 bases: TGTGCCAGTAGTGTAGGAACTCCTAAGGATACGCAGTATTTT.

The sample holds one count of this clone. This chain joins TRBV9 and TRBJ2-5; perhaps TRBD1 as D (6 bases). CDR3 length: 15 amino acids. Between the trimmed V and J ends, which lost 0 bases and 2 bases, there was a span of 11 bases. CDR1 is SGDLS, CDR2 YYNGEE, per germline. The CDR3 region is CASSVEGRGQETQYF. CDR3 coding DNA: TGTGCCAGCAGCGTAGAAGGCAGGGGACAAGAGACCCAGTACTTC.

This clone came up a few times. CDR3 loop: CASSSGSTSGNTIYF. Here the CDR3 DNA reads TGTGCCAGCAGTTCCGGTAGCACCTCTGGAAACACCATATATTTT. The J gene is TRBJ1-3, the V gene TRBV6-1; D is undetermined. This CDR3 region has 15 residues. With 5 bases removed from V and 0 bases from J, the gap between germline ends came to 11 bases. CDR1 is MNHNS, CDR2 SASEGT, per germline.

The chain recombines TRBV11-2 with TRBJ2-1, with D perhaps matching TRBD2 (5 bases). Germline-derived CDR1 and CDR2 are SGHAT and FQNNGV. The CDR3 spans 15 residues. V was shortened by 5 bases and J by 4 bases, with 15 bases between the two germline ends. The CDR3, as DNA: TGTGCCAGCAGCCGACTGTGGGAGTCATACAATGAGCAGTTCTTC. It is translated as CASSRLWESYNEQFF.

The rearrangement joins TRBV5-1 to TRBJ2-5, with D perhaps matching TRBD2 (6 bases). Germline loops: CDR1 SGHRS, CDR2 YFSETQ. The CDR3 totals 13 residues. Trimming left V 4 bases short and J 4 bases short, with 11 bases between. CDR3 loop: CASSPTSLETQYF. The CDR3 DNA follows: TGCGCCAGCAGCCCCACTAGCTTAGAGACCCAGTACTTC. The variable domain in full, with the rest retrieved from reference TRBV5-1 and TRBJ2-5, is KAGVTQTPRYLIKTRGQQVTLSCSPISGHRSVSWYQQTPGQGLQFLFEYFSETQRNKGNFPGRFSGRQFSNSRSEMNVSTLELGDSALYLCASSPTSLETQYFGPGTRLLVL.

This chain links TRBV15 with TRBJ2-7; 7 bases line up with TRBD1. J lost 1 base, V lost 4 bases, and 4 bases had no gene match. Germline V gives CDR1 LNHNV, CDR2 YYDKDF (reference sequence). The CDR3 sequence is 14 residues long. Written as DNA, the CDR3 is TGTGCCACCAGCAAAGAGGGACAGTCCTACGAGCAGTACTTC. Amino acids: CATSKEGQSYEQYF. The full variable domain, in which reference TRBV15 and TRBJ2-7 provide the parts outside the CDR3, is DAMVIQNPRYQVTQFGKPVTLSCSQTLNHNVMYWYQQKSSQAPKLLFHYYDKDFNNEADTPDNFQSRRPNTSFCFLDIRSPGLGDTAMYLCATSKEGQSYEQYFGPGTRLTVT.

The rearrangement joins TRBV11-1 to TRBJ2-7; 14 bases align to TRBD2. V lost 1 base, J lost 7 bases, and 3 bases stayed unmatched. Per germline, CDR1 SGHAT and CDR2 FQDESV (reference sequence). CDR3 length: 15 amino acids. The DNA for the CDR3 is TGTGCCAGCAGCTTAGAGACTAGCGGGAGGGATGAGCAGTACTTC. Amino acid sequence: CASSLETSGRDEQYF.

This chain joins TRBV19 and TRBJ2-1; 10 nucleotides line up with TRBD2. This CDR3 contains 15 residues. The V gene's germline CDR1 is LNHDA and CDR2 SQIVND (reference sequence). The V and J ends lost 6 bases and 4 bases, in that order; junction bases with no gene match: 6. CDR3 protein: CASSTSGRVYNEQFF. CDR3 nucleotides: TGTGCCAGTAGCACGAGCGGGAGGGTGTACAATGAGCAGTTCTTC.

The V gene is TRBV6-5, the J gene TRBJ2-7; D not resolved. This CDR3 has 12 residues. Germline CDR1 reads MNHEY; CDR2 reads SVGAGI. V lost 6 bases and J 7 bases, leaving 13 bases between the germline ends. CDR3 in DNA: TGTGCCAGCAGAGGTTCGCCCAGGGAGCAGTACTTC. It codes for CASRGSPREQYF.

This clone is a singleton in its sample. The rearrangement links TRBV7-2 to TRBJ1-4; 12 bases align to TRBD1. This CDR3 comprises 15 residues. CDR1 and CDR2 (germline): SGHTA, FQGNSA. Unmatched junction bases numbered 5, after V lost 5 bases and J lost 7 bases. The DNA for the CDR3 is TGTGCCAGCAGCGCCGGGACAGGGGGCGGTGAAAAACTGTTTTTT. Residues: CASSAGTGGGEKLFF.

The V gene is TRBV15, the J gene TRBJ1-2; D is undetermined. Germline V lookup: CDR1 LNHNV, CDR2 YYDKDF (reference sequence). The length of the CDR3 is 14 residues. V shed 0 bases and J shed 4 bases, with 9 bases lying between them. In DNA, the CDR3 is TGTGCCACCAGCAGAGAACAGTCCACCTATGGCTACACCTTC. As protein: CATSREQSTYGYTF. The whole variable domain, remainder taken from reference TRBV15 and TRBJ1-2, is DAMVIQNPRYQVTQFGKPVTLSCSQTLNHNVMYWYQQKSSQAPKLLFHYYDKDFNNEADTPDNFQSRRPNTSFCFLDIRSPGLGDTAMYLCATSREQSTYGYTFGSGTRLTVV.

By its share, this clone is medium-sized. The rearrangement links TRBV6-4 to TRBJ2-3, with TRBD2 matching over 7 bases. The CDR3 sequence is 14 residues long. Trimming removed 5 bases from V and 6 bases from J; junction bases left unmatched: 8. Germline CDR1 reads MRHNA; CDR2 reads SNTAGT. The CDR3 region has the DNA TGTGCCAGCAGTAGCGGGAAAGACTTGGATACGCAGTATTTT. Protein product: CASSSGKDLDTQYF.

This clone has just one count. CDR3 sequence (DNA): TGTGCCAGCAGCTCAACCATTTCAGCCTACGAGCAGTACTTC. It specifies CASSSTISAYEQYF. This chain joins TRBV7-2 and TRBJ2-7; D is unresolved. Trimming stripped 4 bases from V and 2 bases from J, with 12 bases between. The CDR3 sequence is 14 residues long. CDR1 is SGHTA and CDR2 is FQGNSA in the germline V gene. Filled out from reference TRBV7-2 and TRBJ2-7, the complete variable domain reads GAGVSQSPSNKVTEKGKDVELRCDPISGHTALYWYRQSLGQGLEFLIYFQGNSAPDKSGLPSDRFSAERTGGSVSTLTIQRTQQEDSAVYLCASSSTISAYEQYFGPGTRLTVT.